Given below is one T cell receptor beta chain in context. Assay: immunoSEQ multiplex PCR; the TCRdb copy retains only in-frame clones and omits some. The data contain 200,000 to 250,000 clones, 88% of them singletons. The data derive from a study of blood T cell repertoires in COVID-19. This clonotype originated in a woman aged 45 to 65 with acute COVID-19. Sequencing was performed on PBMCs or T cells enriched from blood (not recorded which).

DNA of the CDR3: TGTGCCACCAGCCCTGGGACTAGCGTTTACAATGAGCAGTTCTTC. It is translated as CATSPGTSVYNEQFF. The V and J genes are TRBV15 and TRBJ2-1, with TRBD2 identical over 10 bases. Trimming removed 5 bases from V and 4 bases from J; junction bases left unmatched: 5. Germline assignment: CDR1 LNHNV and CDR2 YYDKDF (reference sequence). The CDR3 is 15 residues long.